Here is one T cell receptor (beta chain) with its context. The sample holds a few counts of this clonotype. The antigen it binds to is not known. Base qualities were left out, and no much larger clone turns up one base away. This specimen belongs to a study of blood T cells in healthy people across ages (dated by TCRdb to the mid-2010s). Regarding the complete study: In model experiments, roughly one uniquely barcoded TCR beta cDNA molecule per two T cells was captured by template switching. The study measured age-related changes in TCR beta repertoire diversity using deep sequencing normalized with unique cDNA molecular identifiers. The donors were split into four age groups: young (average roughly 15 years), middle-aged (over 35), aged (over 55) and long-lived (approximately 89). To avoid experimental bias, donors of different ages were randomly spread across the sequencing lanes. The study analyzed two additional independent replicas of 1 million unique cDNA reads from the same blood draw for two donors, one aged 18 to 30 and one aged 80 or older. What the study reported, not specific to this receptor: Observed TCR beta diversity per million T cells fell roughly linearly with age, and a significant reduction was already apparent by age about 43. Compared with the aged group, the long-lived group had more naive CD4+ T cells, fewer expanded clones and increased TCR diversity, a pattern suggesting age selection. Bulk unsorted PBMC profiling prevented conclusive comparison of naive and antigen-experienced compartments. Total diversity estimates from one million sequenced T cells were considered lower bounds and underestimates. The percentage of naive T cells measured by flow cytometry correlated strongly with observed TCR beta diversity. Donor CMV infection status was unknown, potentially confounding age-related changes in expanded clonotypes.

The library relied on 5' RACE. Sequencing used an Illumina HiSeq 2500. A second PCR of roughly 7 to 11 cycles was performed with a sample-barcoded 5' primer and a J-beta primer mix. Each TCR beta cDNA molecule received a unique molecular identifier from a template-switch 5' adaptor carrying 12 random nucleotides. Each sample yielded at least 3 million CDR3-containing paired-end reads. The Mint cDNA synthesis kit, primed by a TRBC-specific oligonucleotide, was used to synthesize first-strand cDNA from all RNA. After uracil-DNA glycosylase treatment, a first 18-cycle PCR used universal primers M1SS and BC2_uni_R on all cDNA. Regarding the original processing steps: For normalization, 1 million high-quality reads were randomly selected from each sample, with every read carrying a distinct molecular identifier. Instead of being binned into consensus sequences, reads with shared molecular identifiers were discarded. MiTCR, with a Q25 quality threshold and the strictest error-elimination algorithm, was used for CDR3 identification, clonotype clustering and error correction. Lower-bound total TCR beta diversity was estimated with a nonparametric unseen species model using Euler transformation. TCRdb reanalyzed the raw reads on its own, using fastp at Q25 for trimming and MiXCR for clone calling, and kept in-frame beta chains. Each CDR3 protein gets just one entry, which takes the most common genes and DNA from the rows behind it. TCRdb's processing, not the authors' own work, is the source of the V and J calls. The sample yields hundreds of thousands of distinct CDR3 sequences; roughly 50% were counted once. 30% to 35% of the sample is in the top ten clones.

Via the germline V gene (reference sequence), CDR1 is DFQATT and CDR2 SNEGSKA. The CDR3, from cysteine to phenylalanine, totals 17 residues. The read is trimmed to its CDR3 DNA, 51 bases read in frame from base 1. At the junction V is shortened by 6 bases and J by 5 bases; bases outside the gene matches: 15. Systemically healthy Caucasian individuals from Russia, approximately 39 in total and aged about 6 to 90 years, were included as donors. About 10 milliliters of peripheral blood were collected from each donor into EDTA-treated Vacutainer tubes. PBMCs were isolated by Ficoll-Paque density-gradient centrifugation, with at least 6 million obtained per sample. Total RNA, at least 5.5 micrograms per sample, was extracted from PBMCs with Trizol reagent. The percentages of naive CD45RAhigh/CD27high T cells were determined by flow cytometry on a PBMC aliquot from every donor.

The chain was built from TRBV20-1 and TRBJ2-1; 11 central bases correspond to TRBD2. Material for sequencing was blood. This clonotype was sampled from a woman aged 55-69 years in good health. The CDR3 protein is CSALPFGLAGFDNEQFF. The nucleotide sequence reads as follows: TGCAGTGCCCTCCCATTCGGACTAGCGGGTTTCGACAATGAGCAGTTCTTC.